This passage covers 16 T cell receptor beta chains from one sample sequenced in a study of response to subunit inactivated influenza vaccine. TCRdb called the RT-PCR reads again in MiXCR, with one record for every CDR3 protein. The sample has around 300,000 distinct CDR3 sequences; about 20% are singletons. The input for sequencing was PBMCs from blood, taken 21 months after vaccination. These receptors originate from a man aged 45 to 75 who received an inactivated influenza vaccine.

The chain couples TRBV20-1 to TRBJ1-2, with 7 bases matching TRBD1. V lost 3 bases, J lost 8 bases, and 12 bases stayed unmatched. Germline loops: CDR1 DFQATT, CDR2 SNEGSKA (reference sequence). This CDR3 has 14 amino acids. The CDR3 DNA is TGCAGTGCTAGCCCCCTGGACAGGCCCGGGGGCTACACCTTC. It specifies CSASPLDRPGGYTF.

DNA for the CDR3: TGTGCCAGCAGCCCAGGGACAGCTTACACTGAAGCTTTCTTT. As protein: CASSPGTAYTEAFF. The chain joins TRBV11-2 to TRBJ1-1; 7 bases map to TRBD1. CDR1 and CDR2 from the germline V gene are SGHAT and FQNNGV. This CDR3 has 14 residues. V shed 5 bases, J shed 3 bases, and the junction held 6 bases outside the gene matches.

There are a few counts of this clonotype. The chain carries TRBV5-1 and TRBJ1-4; D call uncertain. Trimming cost V 4 bases and J 1 base, with 8 bases left between them. The CDR3 covers 14 residues. The V gene's germline CDR1 is SGHRS and CDR2 YFSETQ. The CDR3 loop reads CASSAGGTNEKLFF. The DNA for the CDR3 is TGCGCCAGCAGCGCGGGCGGAACTAATGAAAAACTGTTTTTT.

The V and J genes are TRBV7-2 and TRBJ2-7; D possibly corresponds to TRBD1 (6 bases). Germline assignment: CDR1 SGHTA and CDR2 FQGNSA. The V gene lost 4 bases and the J gene lost 9 bases, with 16 bases spanning the gap. The CDR3 length is 13 residues. Here the CDR3 DNA reads TGTGCCAGCAGCTCAAAAGACAGGAACGGGCAGTACTTC. It is translated as CASSSKDRNGQYF.

J is TRBJ1-1 and V is TRBV4-3, with 7 bases aligning to TRBD1. Germline V gives CDR1 LGHNA, CDR2 YSLEER. This CDR3 contains 17 residues. J gave up 1 base and V 0 bases, and 8 bases lay outside the gene matches. As DNA, the CDR3 is TGCGCCAGCAGCCAAGATGTCAACAGGGGATGGAACACTGAAGCTTTCTTT. Protein product: CASSQDVNRGWNTEAFF.

This clonotype was counted a few times. The rearrangement uses TRBV20-1 and TRBJ1-6; D unresolved. The CDR3 covers 14 residues. The germline V gene encodes CDR1 DFQATT and CDR2 SNEGSKA (reference sequence). V was trimmed by 6 bases and J by 6 bases, leaving 15 bases between them. Written as DNA, the CDR3 is TGCAGTGCGGACGTCGGCATTATTAATTCACCCCTCCACTTT. This codes for CSADVGIINSPLHF.

The rearrangement links TRBV12-3 or TRBV12-4 to TRBJ2-5; unclear D gene. The CDR3 loop spans 14 amino acids. Trimming shortened V by 1 base and J by 5 bases, and 11 bases separated the two germline ends. The CDR3 region is CASSLGSIGETQYF. Here the CDR3 DNA reads TGTGCCAGCAGTTTAGGGAGCATCGGGGAGACCCAGTACTTC.

The chain couples TRBV7-2 to TRBJ1-3, with TRBD1 as a possible D gene (5 bases). Per germline, CDR1 SGHTA and CDR2 FQGNSA. The ends were cut back, 1 base at V and 2 bases at J, with 12 bases in the middle. CDR3 size: 16 residues. CDR3 DNA sequence: TGTGCCAGCAGCTTAGGGCGAGCAGGGACTGGAAACACCATATATTTT. As protein: CASSLGRAGTGNTIYF.

This clonotype was seen repeatedly, ten times or more. The CDR3 DNA follows: TGTGCCAGCATGGCGAGGTCGGGGAGCACTGAAGCTTTCTTT. Translated: CASMARSGSTEAFF. The chain is built from TRBV27 and TRBJ1-1, with D hard to call. CDR3 length: 14 amino acids. Between the trimmed V and J ends, which lost 7 bases and 4 bases, there was a span of 16 bases. CDR1 and CDR2 (germline): MNHEY, SMNVEV (reference sequence).

This clonotype was detected only a few times. This sequence joins TRBV7-2 and TRBJ1-5; no reliable D call. Germline lookup yields CDR1 SGHTA and CDR2 FQGNSA. V was clipped by 5 bases and J by 11 bases, with 16 bases between them. The length of the CDR3 is 13 residues. DNA for the CDR3: TGTGCCAGCAGCCCTGGGAGGGCCGAGGCCCAGCATTTT. It translates to CASSPGRAEAQHF. The whole variable domain, filled in from reference TRBV7-2 and TRBJ1-5, reads GAGVSQSPSNKVTEKGKDVELRCDPISGHTALYWYRQSLGQGLEFLIYFQGNSAPDKSGLPSDRFSAERTGGSVSTLTIQRTQQEDSAVYLCASSPGRAEAQHFGDGTRLSIL.

This clonotype has only a few counts. The genes are TRBV5-3 and TRBJ1-1, with D hard to call. TRBV5-3 is an ORF for which the function is uncertain. V gave up 1 base and J gave up 9 bases, with 1 base separating them. The CDR3 is 9 amino acids. In DNA, the CDR3 is TGTGCCAGAAGCTTGAAAGCTTTCTTT. It is translated as CARSLKAFF.

V and J are TRBV12-3 or TRBV12-4 and TRBJ2-7; possible D gene TRBD1, 5 bases. With 3 bases removed from V and 2 bases from J, the gap between germline ends came to 8 bases. The CDR3 runs 13 residues. CDR3 residues: CASSFGQPYEQYF. The DNA for the CDR3 is TGTGCCAGCAGTTTCGGACAACCCTACGAGCAGTACTTC.

This rearrangement joins TRBV29-1 to TRBJ1-1; D remains unclear. CDR1 SQVTM and CDR2 ANQGSEA come from the germline V gene. Between the trimmed V and J ends, which lost 2 bases and 1 base, there was a span of 5 bases. CDR3 length: 12 amino acids. The DNA of the CDR3 is TGCAGCGTTGAACAGGCGAACACTGAAGCTTTCTTT. Protein sequence: CSVEQANTEAFF.

In this sample, this clonotype turned up a few times. The V and J genes are TRBV20-1 and TRBJ2-7; 7 bases line up with TRBD2. Germline V gene sequence: CDR1 DFQATT, CDR2 SNEGSKA (reference sequence). V shed 7 bases, J shed 6 bases, and the junction held 15 bases outside the gene matches. The CDR3 spans 14 residues. The CDR3 is CSVEGRTRYAEQYF. CDR3 sequence (DNA): TGCAGTGTGGAAGGGAGGACTAGGTACGCCGAGCAGTACTTC.

This clonotype was picked up a small number of times. This chain joins TRBV28 and TRBJ1-1; TRBD1 matches at 8 bases. V was clipped by 2 bases and J by 3 bases; unmatched bases: 11. The CDR3 is 17 amino acids. The V gene's germline CDR1 is MDHEN and CDR2 SYDVKM. CDR3 sequence: CASSLPGQDSGDTEAFF. The CDR3 DNA is TGTGCCAGCAGTTTACCGGGACAGGATTCGGGGGACACTGAAGCTTTCTTT.

This sequence joins TRBV10-3 and TRBJ1-5, with D possibly matching TRBD1 (6 bases). In germline, CDR1 is ENHRY, CDR2 SYGVKD. This CDR3 comprises 15 residues. V lost 10 bases, J lost 3 bases, and 19 bases lay in between. The CDR3 region is CATKGHERFNQPQHF. CDR3 coding DNA: TGTGCCACCAAGGGACACGAAAGATTCAATCAGCCCCAGCATTTT.